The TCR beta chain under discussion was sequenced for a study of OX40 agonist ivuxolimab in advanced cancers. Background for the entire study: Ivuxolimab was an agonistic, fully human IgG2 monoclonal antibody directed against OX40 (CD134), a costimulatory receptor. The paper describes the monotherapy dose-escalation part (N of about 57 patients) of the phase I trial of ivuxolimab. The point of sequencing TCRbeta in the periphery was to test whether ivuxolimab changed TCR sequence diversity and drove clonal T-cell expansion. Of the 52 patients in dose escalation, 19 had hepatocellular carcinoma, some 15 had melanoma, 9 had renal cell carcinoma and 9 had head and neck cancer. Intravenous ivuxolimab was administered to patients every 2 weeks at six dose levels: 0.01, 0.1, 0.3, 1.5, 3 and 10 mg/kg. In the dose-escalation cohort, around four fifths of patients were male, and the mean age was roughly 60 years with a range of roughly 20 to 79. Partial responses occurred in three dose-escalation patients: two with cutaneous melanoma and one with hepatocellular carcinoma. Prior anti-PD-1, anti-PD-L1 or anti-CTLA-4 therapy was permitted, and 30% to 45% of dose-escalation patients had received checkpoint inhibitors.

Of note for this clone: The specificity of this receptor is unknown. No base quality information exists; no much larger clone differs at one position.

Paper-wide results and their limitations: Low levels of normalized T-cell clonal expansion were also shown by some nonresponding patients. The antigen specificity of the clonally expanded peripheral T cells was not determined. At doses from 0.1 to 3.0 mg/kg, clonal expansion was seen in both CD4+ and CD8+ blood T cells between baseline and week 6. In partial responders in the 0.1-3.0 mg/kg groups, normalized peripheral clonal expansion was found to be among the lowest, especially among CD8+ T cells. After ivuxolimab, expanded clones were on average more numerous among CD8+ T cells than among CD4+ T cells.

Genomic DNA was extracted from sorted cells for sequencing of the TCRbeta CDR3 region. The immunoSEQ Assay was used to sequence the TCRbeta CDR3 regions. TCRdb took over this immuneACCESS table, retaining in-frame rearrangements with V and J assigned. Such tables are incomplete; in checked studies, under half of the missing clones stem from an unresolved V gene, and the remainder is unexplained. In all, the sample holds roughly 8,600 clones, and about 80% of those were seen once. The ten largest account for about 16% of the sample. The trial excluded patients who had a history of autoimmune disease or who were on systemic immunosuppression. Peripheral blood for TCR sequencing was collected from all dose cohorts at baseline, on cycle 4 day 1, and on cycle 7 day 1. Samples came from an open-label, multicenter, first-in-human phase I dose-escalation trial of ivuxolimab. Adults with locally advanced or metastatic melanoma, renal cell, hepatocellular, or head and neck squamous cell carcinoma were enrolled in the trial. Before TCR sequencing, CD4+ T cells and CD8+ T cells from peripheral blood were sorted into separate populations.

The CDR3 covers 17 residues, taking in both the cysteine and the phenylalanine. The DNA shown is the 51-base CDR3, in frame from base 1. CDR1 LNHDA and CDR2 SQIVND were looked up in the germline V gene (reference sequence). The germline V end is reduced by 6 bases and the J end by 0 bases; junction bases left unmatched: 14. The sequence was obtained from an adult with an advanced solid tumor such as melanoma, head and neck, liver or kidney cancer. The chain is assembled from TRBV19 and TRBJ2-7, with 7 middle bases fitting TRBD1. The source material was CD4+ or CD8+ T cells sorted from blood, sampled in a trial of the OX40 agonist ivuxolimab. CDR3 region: CASSPGQVQARSYEQYF. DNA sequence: TGTGCCAGTAGCCCCGGACAGGTCCAAGCCCGCTCCTACGAGCAGTACTTC.